This TCR beta chain was documented in a study of blood T cell repertoires in COVID-19. Study-level background: Acute and convalescent COVID-19 specimens originated in the United States, Italy and Spain. Sample material is recorded as cDNA or gDNA derived from T cells, B-cell-depleted T cells, or PBMCs.

Per the authors' pipeline: The assay estimated nucleated cells by amplifying reference gene primers. TCRdb's copy holds only in-frame clones and misses some; the assay was immunoSEQ multiplex PCR. Clonal size and the V and J genes are those of that table, whereas D and trimming came from the DNA. Among more than 200,000 clones listed, almost 90% were seen once. The CDR3 covers 13 residues. Deletions cut 0 bases from V and 9 bases from J, with 6 bases between. CDR1 MNHNY and CDR2 SVGAGI come from the germline V gene (reference sequence). V is TRBV6-6 and J is TRBJ1-6; D call uncertain. This receptor was taken from a woman aged 55-75 years with acute or convalescent COVID-19. The specimen sequenced was peripheral blood. CDR3 in amino acids: CASSYSSSSPLHF. CDR3 sequence (DNA): TGTGCCAGCAGTTACTCGTCGAGTTCACCCCTCCACTTT.